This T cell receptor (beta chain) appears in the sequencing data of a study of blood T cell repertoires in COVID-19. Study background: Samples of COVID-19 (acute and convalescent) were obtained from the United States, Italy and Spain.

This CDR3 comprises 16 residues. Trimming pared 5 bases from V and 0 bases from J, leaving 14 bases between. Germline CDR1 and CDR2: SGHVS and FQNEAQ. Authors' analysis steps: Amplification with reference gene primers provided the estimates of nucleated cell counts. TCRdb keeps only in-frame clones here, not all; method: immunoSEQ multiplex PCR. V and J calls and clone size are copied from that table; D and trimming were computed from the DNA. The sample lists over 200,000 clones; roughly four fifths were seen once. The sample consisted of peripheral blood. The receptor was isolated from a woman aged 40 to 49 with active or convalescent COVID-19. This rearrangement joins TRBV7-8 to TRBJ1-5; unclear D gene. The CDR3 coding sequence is TGTGCCAGCAGCAAAGCCGCGGGGAATAGCAATCAGCCCCAGCATTTT. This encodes CASSKAAGNSNQPQHF.